Following are 18 T cell receptor beta chains from one sample sequenced in a study of blood T cell repertoires in COVID-19. Some clones are missing from TCRdb's copy, which holds only in-frame ones; the method was immunoSEQ multiplex PCR. The data show approximately 150,000 clones, about 85% seen once. The sample comprised peripheral blood. The receptors derive from a woman aged 55-69 years with active or convalescent COVID-19.

The chain is built from TRBV4-3 and TRBJ1-2, with 9 bases lining up with TRBD1. CDR1 LGHNA and CDR2 YSLEER come from the germline V gene. This CDR3 is 13 amino acids long. Trimming removed 2 bases from V and 6 bases from J; junction bases left unmatched: 1. CDR3 sequence reads: CASSQRTGDGYTF. Written as DNA, the CDR3 is TGCGCCAGCAGCCAAAGGACAGGGGATGGCTACACCTTC.

This clone has just a few counts. The rearrangement uses TRBV19 and TRBJ2-1; D is possibly TRBD2 (6 bases). Deletions cut 1 base from V and 9 bases from J, with 31 bases between. Per germline, CDR1 LNHDA and CDR2 SQIVND (reference sequence). This CDR3 has 20 amino acids. In nucleotides, the CDR3 is TGTGCCAGTAGTATAGGACGACCCCCCGCCGGGACTCACTCCCAAGGTGAGCAGTTCTTC. This translates into CASSIGRPPAGTHSQGEQFF.

The CDR3 reads CASSSDRDGYGYTF. In nucleotides, the CDR3 is TGTGCCAGCAGTTCCGACAGGGATGGCTATGGCTACACCTTC. This sequence joins TRBV27 and TRBJ1-2; 7 bases map to TRBD1. This CDR3 has 14 residues. From germline, CDR1 is MNHEY and CDR2 SMNVEV (reference sequence). After removal of 4 bases from V and 4 bases from J, the junction contained 6 bases not matched to a gene.

The J gene is TRBJ2-7, the V gene TRBV3-1 (or the pseudogene TRBV3-2), with 7 bases aligning to TRBD1. With 4 bases clipped from V and 4 bases from J, the junction kept 4 bases outside the gene matches. The CDR3 loop spans 13 amino acids. Per germline, CDR1 LGHDT and CDR2 YNNKEL (reference sequence). The CDR3 is CASSLGQVYEQYF. CDR3 DNA sequence: TGTGCCAGCAGCCTCGGACAGGTATACGAGCAGTACTTC.

V and J are TRBV6-5 and TRBJ2-7; 8 nucleotides line up with TRBD1. V lost 3 bases, J lost 3 bases, and 10 bases stayed unmatched. Germline V gene lookup returns CDR1 MNHEY and CDR2 SVGAGI. This CDR3 has 16 residues. The CDR3: CASSYRRQGAFYEQYF. The DNA of the CDR3 is TGTGCCAGCAGTTATCGTCGGCAGGGGGCGTTCTACGAGCAGTACTTC.

V is TRBV12-3 or TRBV12-4 and J is TRBJ2-5, with D unclear. The CDR3 spans 13 residues. Trimming removed 1 base at V and 4 bases at J, with 7 bases between. For the CDR3, the DNA is TGTGCCAGCAGTTTAGGTCCCGTAGAGACCCAGTACTTC. This sequence encodes CASSLGPVETQYF.

As DNA, the CDR3 is TGTGCCACTCAACCGAGGACCGGGGAGCTGTTTTTT. It is translated as CATQPRTGELFF. This chain links TRBV12-3 or TRBV12-4 with TRBJ2-2; no definite D call. This CDR3 region has 12 residues. The V end lost 10 bases, the J end lost 5 bases, and 11 bases lay between the germline ends.

Only a few counts were recorded for this clone. V and J are TRBV2 and TRBJ2-2; possible D gene TRBD1, 6 bases. The CDR3 totals 14 residues. Germline CDR1 and CDR2: SNHLY and FYNNEI. The V and J ends lost 4 bases and 5 bases respectively, with 11 bases between them. Here the CDR3 reads CASSGQGWTGELFF. CDR3 sequence (DNA): TGTGCCAGCAGTGGCCAGGGGTGGACCGGGGAGCTGTTTTTT.

The chain joins TRBV6-5 to TRBJ1-1; weak D call: TRBD1 (5 bases). V lost 4 bases and J 7 bases, leaving 13 bases between the germline ends. The length of the CDR3 is 13 residues. CDR1 is MNHEY, CDR2 SVGAGI, per germline. CDR3 in DNA: TGTGCCAGCAGTTTTCGGGGAGGGGTTGAAGCTTTCTTT. Translating it yields CASSFRGGVEAFF.

The J gene is TRBJ2-3, the V gene TRBV5-1, with TRBD2 identical over 10 bases. This CDR3 has 16 amino acids. V was pared by 4 bases and J by 0 bases, with 5 bases of the junction left unmatched. The germline V gene has CDR1 SGHRS and CDR2 YFSETQ. In nucleotides, the CDR3 is TGCGCCAGCAGCCCCGGACTAGCGGCTAGCACAGATACGCAGTATTTT. Residues: CASSPGLAASTDTQYF.

This chain joins TRBV10-3 and TRBJ2-5, with D maybe TRBD2 (5 bases). Germline V gives CDR1 ENHRY, CDR2 SYGVKD. V lost 5 bases, J lost 2 bases, and 9 bases lay in between. The CDR3 loop spans 13 amino acids. The CDR3 region has the DNA TGTGCCATCAGTAGGGAGCTGCAAGAGACCCAGTACTTC. Translated, it gives CAISRELQETQYF.

A note on this clone: The same CDR3 can be traced to other DNA sequences in this sample. The chain uses TRBV18 and TRBJ2-7, with D unresolved. Germline V lookup: CDR1 KGHSH, CDR2 LQKENI. The CDR3 sequence is 12 residues long. V was shortened by 3 bases and J by 3 bases, with 6 bases between the two germline ends. The CDR3: CASSPSSYEQYF. CDR3 in DNA: TGTGCCAGCTCACCTAGCAGCTACGAGCAGTACTTC.

The chain joins TRBV25-1 to TRBJ2-7; a possible D gene is TRBD2 (6 bases). The germline V gene encodes CDR1 MGHDK and CDR2 SYGVNS. V was clipped by 2 bases and J by 4 bases, with 21 bases between them. The CDR3 runs 17 residues. Here the CDR3 reads CASSEPRGSGQGYEQYF. CDR3 bases: TGTGCCAGCAGTGAACCTCGGGGGTCAGGGCAAGGTTACGAGCAGTACTTC.

This chain uses TRBV12-3 or TRBV12-4 with TRBJ2-1, with D uncertain. The CDR3 is made up of 13 amino acids. Trimming pared 4 bases from V and 0 bases from J, leaving 4 bases between. As DNA, the CDR3 is TGTGCCAGCAGTTCCCACTCCTACAATGAGCAGTTCTTC. Its protein product is CASSSHSYNEQFF.

The chain carries TRBV7-9 and TRBJ2-7, with 9 bases lining up with TRBD2. The V and J ends lost 5 bases and 0 bases, in that order; junction bases with no gene match: 8. Germline CDR1 and CDR2: SEHNR and FQNEAQ (reference sequence). The CDR3 spans 16 residues. CDR3 region: CASSPRSGRSSYEQYF. The CDR3 DNA reads TGTGCCAGCAGCCCTAGGAGCGGGAGGAGCTCCTACGAGCAGTACTTC.

The V gene is TRBV19, the J gene TRBJ1-5, with 10 bases fitting TRBD1. V gave up 7 bases and J gave up 6 bases; unmatched junction bases: 6. The CDR3 is 14 amino acids. Germline V gene lookup returns CDR1 LNHDA and CDR2 SQIVND (reference sequence). For the CDR3, the DNA is TGTGCCAGTAATGACAGGGGGCTCTTTCAGCCCCAGCATTTT. Translation: CASNDRGLFQPQHF.

V is TRBV9 and J is TRBJ2-2; D possibly corresponds to TRBD1 (5 bases). Trimming left V 4 bases short and J 5 bases short, with 15 bases between. The CDR3 loop spans 15 amino acids. The germline CDR1 and CDR2 sequences are SGDLS and YYNGEE. In DNA form, the CDR3 reads TGTGCCAGCAGCTTTTCGCATACAGGAACCGGGGAGCTGTTTTTT. Protein sequence: CASSFSHTGTGELFF.

CDR3 region: CASSPRESSYNSPLHF. The CDR3 coding sequence is TGTGCCAGCTCACCACGTGAGAGCTCCTATAATTCACCCCTCCACTTT. This rearrangement joins TRBV18 to TRBJ1-6; D remains ambiguous. This CDR3 comprises 16 residues. Trimming stripped 1 base from V and 0 bases from J, with 7 bases between. Germline CDR1 and CDR2: KGHSH and LQKENI. The full variable domain, with the rest looked up from reference TRBV18 and TRBJ1-6, is NAGVMQNPRHLVRRRGQEARLRCSPMKGHSHVYWYRQLPEEGLKFMVYLQKENIIDESGMPKERFSAEFPKEGPSILRIQQVVRGDSAAYFCASSPRESSYNSPLHFGNGTRLTVT.